The next 24 T cell receptor beta chains were all read from a single sample in a study of identical twins. One entry per CDR3 protein, called by TCRdb with MiXCR from the 5' RACE reads. The data show approximately 210,000 distinct CDR3 sequences, approximately 9% seen once. Sequencing was performed on memory (CD45RO+) T cells sorted from blood. The receptors here all came from a woman between 18 and 29 years old in good health.

This clonotype has only a few counts. This rearrangement joins TRBV19 to TRBJ2-2; TRBD2 is a possible D gene (5 bases). The CDR3 consists of 14 residues. Per germline, CDR1 LNHDA and CDR2 SQIVND (reference sequence). V was clipped by 6 bases and J by 5 bases, with 13 bases between them. The DNA of the CDR3 is TGTGCCAGTAGCGGGATAGTATGGACCGGGGAGCTGTTTTTT. Translated, it gives CASSGIVWTGELFF.

This chain joins TRBV20-1 and TRBJ1-5; no reliable D call. CDR1 is DFQATT, CDR2 SNEGSKA, per germline (reference sequence). This CDR3 region has 13 residues. V was clipped by 5 bases and J by 4 bases, with 12 bases between them. In DNA form, the CDR3 reads TGCAGTGCTTGGGGTCGCTCTAATCAGCCCCAGCATTTT. This sequence encodes CSAWGRSNQPQHF.

The table lists this clonotype with many counts. The chain uses TRBV20-1 and TRBJ2-3; D is unresolved. The CDR3 has 13 amino acids. The germline V gene has CDR1 DFQATT and CDR2 SNEGSKA (reference sequence). Trimming took 4 bases from V and 0 from J, leaving 8 bases between them. The CDR3 sequence: CSATETSTDTQYF. CDR3 nucleotide sequence: TGCAGTGCTACAGAGACGAGCACAGATACGCAGTATTTT.

This clonotype was seen ten or more times. V gene TRBV12-3 or TRBV12-4 combines with J gene TRBJ2-1; 7 bases match TRBD2. With V trimmed by 5 bases and J by 5 bases, 6 bases remained unmatched. The CDR3 consists of 14 residues. CDR3 residues: CASSSPGLHNEQFF. In DNA, the CDR3 is TGTGCCAGCAGTAGTCCGGGACTACACAATGAGCAGTTCTTC.

The chain recombines TRBV15 with TRBJ2-3, with 9 positions matching TRBD2. Germline trimming cut 3 bases from V and 5 bases from J; bases unmatched to any gene: 9. Germline V CDR1 and CDR2: LNHNV, YYDKDF (reference sequence). This CDR3 comprises 16 residues. Written as DNA, the CDR3 is TGTGCCACCAGCAGTATCGGGCGGGGGGGCCTAGATACGCAGTATTTT. Its protein product is CATSSIGRGGLDTQYF.

This clonotype appeared many times. This sequence joins TRBV10-2 and TRBJ2-1, with 7 bases identical to TRBD2. CDR3 length: 14 amino acids. With 8 bases clipped from V and 3 bases from J, the junction kept 7 bases outside the gene matches. CDR1 and CDR2 (germline): WSHSY, SAAADI. The CDR3 region is CASGSSGVYNEQFF. For the CDR3, the DNA is TGCGCCAGCGGATCCAGCGGGGTCTACAATGAGCAGTTCTTC.

The rearrangement joins TRBV24-1 to TRBJ2-1; D not resolved. The V gene lost 3 bases and the J gene lost 7 bases, with 9 bases spanning the gap. Per germline, CDR1 KGHDR and CDR2 SFDVKD. CDR3 size: 13 residues. DNA of the CDR3: TGTGCCACCAGTGATCGGGCCAAAAATGAGCAGTTCTTC. It codes for CATSDRAKNEQFF.

This clonotype was found many times. The rearrangement links TRBV24-1 to TRBJ2-1; perhaps TRBD2 as D (6 bases). From germline, CDR1 is KGHDR and CDR2 SFDVKD. V was pared by 4 bases and J by 4 bases, with 16 bases between. CDR3 length: 16 amino acids. The CDR3 DNA reads as TGTGCCACCAGTGACTCCAGCACAGGAGGGTACAATGAGCAGTTCTTC. Protein product: CATSDSSTGGYNEQFF.

This chain links TRBV12-5 with TRBJ1-1; possibly TRBD1 for D (5 bases). The CDR3 contains 13 residues. V gave up 6 bases and J gave up 8 bases, with 16 bases separating them. Germline V gene lookup returns CDR1 LGHNT and CDR2 FRNRAP. The CDR3 here is CASGQYPRQEAFF. CDR3 DNA: TGTGCTAGTGGCCAATACCCCCGACAGGAAGCTTTCTTT.

There are a few counts of this clonotype. The chain links TRBV5-1 to TRBJ2-2; the D is unclear. V dropped 0 bases and J dropped 9 bases, with 3 bases sitting between them. CDR3 length: 11 residues. Germline CDR1 reads SGHRS; CDR2 reads YFSETQ. The DNA for the CDR3 is TGCGCCAGCAGCTTGGAGAGGGAGCTGTTTTTT. Translating gives CASSLERELFF.

The chain employs TRBV10-2 and TRBJ2-5; D is uncertain. Trimming took 9 bases from V and 4 from J, leaving 18 bases between them. This CDR3 is 14 amino acids long. The germline CDR1 and CDR2 sequences are WSHSY and SAAADI. CDR3 sequence reads: CASPRARLIETQYF. In DNA, the CDR3 is TGCGCCAGTCCCCGGGCAAGGCTAATAGAGACCCAGTACTTC.

This clonotype was found a few times. The chain has TRBV3-1 and TRBJ2-3; the match to TRBD1 covers 12 bases. J was trimmed by 3 bases and V by 0 bases; bases with no gene match: 10. This CDR3 is built from 19 residues. Per the germline V gene, CDR1 is LGHDT and CDR2 is YNNKEL (reference sequence). CDR3 bases: TGTGCCAGCAGCCAAGATGGATGGGGACAGGGGGCGGAAACAGATACGCAGTATTTT. Protein product: CASSQDGWGQGAETDTQYF.

This clonotype was picked up a small number of times. The rearrangement joins TRBV9 to TRBJ1-2; D is unclear. Germline V gene data show CDR1 as SGDLS and CDR2 as YYNGEE. Trimming took 0 bases from V and 4 from J, leaving 4 bases between them. The CDR3 consists of 12 residues. The CDR3 DNA reads as TGTGCCAGCAGCGTAGATTTCTATGGCTACACCTTC. Amino acid sequence: CASSVDFYGYTF. The entire variable domain, with the rest obtained from reference TRBV9 and TRBJ1-2, is as follows: DSGVTQTPKHLITATGQRVTLRCSPRSGDLSVYWYQQSLDQGLQFLIQYYNGEERAKGNILERFSAQQFPDLHSELNLSSLELGDSALYFCASSVDFYGYTFGSGTRLTVV.

A few counts support this clonotype. V usage is TRBV12-3 or TRBV12-4 and J usage is TRBJ1-5; D remains ambiguous. This CDR3 comprises 15 residues. V was trimmed by 6 bases and J by 1 base, leaving 13 bases between them. The CDR3 DNA follows: TGTGCCAGCAGATCAAGGGCCTCCAGCAATCAGCCCCAGCATTTT. Translated: CASRSRASSNQPQHF.

The chain is built from TRBV20-1 and TRBJ2-3; the D gene is possibly TRBD1 (6 bases). This CDR3 is built from 14 residues. V lost 0 bases and J 6 bases, leaving 13 bases between the germline ends. Germline loops: CDR1 DFQATT, CDR2 SNEGSKA (reference sequence). In DNA, the CDR3 is TGCAGTGCTAGAGATCCAGGGGCGAGTGATACGCAGTATTTT. Amino acid sequence: CSARDPGASDTQYF.

A few counts support this clonotype. This chain connects TRBV7-2 to TRBJ2-1; TRBD1 agrees at 7 bases. The CDR3 has 14 amino acids. Per the germline V gene, CDR1 is SGHTA and CDR2 is FQGNSA. V shed 5 bases and J 5 bases; nucleotides not matched to a gene: 6. CDR3 sequence reads: CASSPKGGHNEQFF. CDR3 nucleotide sequence: TGTGCCAGCAGCCCCAAAGGGGGCCACAATGAGCAGTTCTTC.

In its sample, this clonotype was seen a few times. The chain carries TRBV12-3 or TRBV12-4 and TRBJ1-2, with 12 bases fitting TRBD1. Unmatched junction bases numbered 7, after V lost 3 bases and J lost 8 bases. CDR3 size: 15 residues. The CDR3 coding sequence is TGTGCCAGCAGTTTTCGCCGGGACAGGGGGCGCGGCTACACCTTC. Residues: CASSFRRDRGRGYTF.

The rearrangement joins TRBV7-8 to TRBJ2-4; 10 bases agree with TRBD2. The junction had 16 bases not matched to a gene; V was cut back by 5 bases and J by 3 bases. Germline values: CDR1 SGHVS, CDR2 FQNEAQ. This CDR3 has 19 amino acids. Here the CDR3 reads CASSPGTSEGGLGKNIQYF. The CDR3 DNA reads as TGTGCCAGCAGCCCCGGGACTAGCGAGGGAGGGTTAGGCAAAAACATTCAGTACTTC.

This clonotype turned up a few times. The chain couples TRBV6-1 to TRBJ2-3; 8 bases agree with TRBD2. The ends lost 6 bases at V and 2 bases at J; junction bases unmatched: 10. Per the germline V gene, CDR1 is MNHNS and CDR2 is SASEGT. The CDR3 has 16 amino acids. The CDR3 reads CASRDLRRGVTDTQYF. CDR3 in DNA: TGTGCCAGCAGGGACCTCAGGCGGGGGGTCACAGATACGCAGTATTTT.

This clonotype was seen repeatedly, ten times or more. This chain links TRBV10-2 with TRBJ1-2, with D possibly matching TRBD1 (5 bases). The CDR3 covers 14 residues. Trimming pared 3 bases from V and 8 bases from J, leaving 16 bases between. Looked up from germline, CDR1 is WSHSY and CDR2 is SAAADI. The CDR3 region has the DNA TGCGCCAGCAGTGAACAGGTTTTGGTTTGGGGCTACACCTTC. Translated: CASSEQVLVWGYTF.

This clonotype was recorded at least ten times. The rearrangement uses TRBV5-1 and TRBJ2-1; D assignment may be TRBD1 or TRBD2 (6 bases each). Germline CDR1 reads SGHRS; CDR2 reads YFSETQ. Trimming removed 4 bases from V and 1 base from J, with 18 bases in between. There are 17 residues in the CDR3. This CDR3 reads CASSGGLQGRSYNEQFF. The CDR3, as DNA: TGCGCCAGCAGCGGGGGGTTACAGGGAAGGTCCTACAATGAGCAGTTCTTC.

V is TRBV2 and J is TRBJ2-7, with TRBD2 identical over 7 bases. The CDR3 is made up of 13 amino acids. The trim removed 5 bases at V and 3 bases at J, leaving 4 bases unmatched. Germline V lookup: CDR1 SNHLY, CDR2 FYNNEI. As DNA, the CDR3 is TGTGCCAGCAGTCTGCGGACTAGCTACGAGCAGTACTTC. Translation: CASSLRTSYEQYF.

This clonotype turned up a few times. The chain joins TRBV29-1 to TRBJ2-4; D is undetermined. V lost 3 bases, J lost 0 bases, and 6 bases lay in between. This CDR3 has 13 residues. From germline, CDR1 is SQVTM and CDR2 ANQGSEA. CDR3 sequence: CSVEEGAKNIQYF. The CDR3 nucleotides read TGCAGCGTTGAGGAAGGAGCCAAAAACATTCAGTACTTC.

The chain combines TRBV4-2 with TRBJ2-3; D unclear. The germline V gene encodes CDR1 LGHNA and CDR2 YNFKEQ. Trimming cost V 0 bases and J 5 bases, with 6 bases left between them. CDR3 length: 13 residues. The CDR3, as DNA: TGTGCCAGCAGCCAAGACCAAGAAGATACGCAGTATTTT. It codes for CASSQDQEDTQYF.